This TCR beta chain is from a study of CD8 T cells in ankylosing spondylitis. Germline V gene data show CDR1 as LGHNA and CDR2 as YNFKEQ. V was pared by 3 bases and J by 2 bases, with 8 bases of the junction left unmatched. CDR3 size: 16 residues. TCRdb re-called the 5' RACE reads with MiXCR, one entry per CDR3 protein. In the table there are about 200,000 distinct CDR3 sequences, under 30% of which are singletons. Findings of the study overall: Clones linked with disease were CD8+ and fairly uncommon in the peripheral blood.

At least ten counts were recorded for this clonotype. What it recognizes is unknown. V usage is TRBV4-2 and J usage is TRBJ2-3; 7 nucleotides align to TRBD2. The TCR comes from a male donor with ankylosing spondylitis or in good health (not recorded which). Sequenced: blood, either unsorted or a sorted T cell fraction (not recorded which). The CDR3 reads CASSHVPGLNTDTQYF. The CDR3 region has the DNA TGTGCCAGCAGCCACGTGCCGGGACTAAACACAGATACGCAGTATTTT.